These 17 T cell receptor beta chains were all obtained from the same sample, sequenced in a study of CD8+ T cells in alopecia areata. Reverse transcribed after extraction, RNA yielded cDNA as the sequencing template. The assay was immunoSEQ multiplex PCR, and TCRdb's table has in-frame clones only and misses some. This table has under 350,000 clones, roughly 64% appearing once. The treatment here: oral pan-JAK inhibitor, 5-10 mg twice daily. The sequences come from CD4+ T cells sorted from blood, collected at week 24, from a patient treated with tofacitinib. The receptors come from a human donor with alopecia areata.

The gene calls are TRBV27 and TRBJ2-3, with 8 bases aligning to TRBD2. From germline, CDR1 is MNHEY and CDR2 SMNVEV (reference sequence). Trimming cost V 10 bases and J 0 bases; bases outside gene matches: 15. The CDR3 has 17 amino acids. The CDR3 sequence is CATARSRSGVSTDTQYF. CDR3 nucleotides: TGTGCCACCGCTCGTTCACGTAGCGGGGTTAGCACAGATACGCAGTATTTT.

This sequence joins TRBV2 and TRBJ1-2; D is uncertain. The CDR3 contains 11 residues. With 6 bases removed from V and 6 bases from J, the gap between germline ends came to 8 bases. Germline CDR1 is SNHLY and CDR2 is FYNNEI. CDR3 in amino acids: CASSPQNGYTF. The CDR3 region has the DNA TGTGCCAGCAGCCCACAAAATGGCTACACCTTC.

V and J are TRBV27 and TRBJ2-5; 7 bases align to TRBD1. Germline V lookup: CDR1 MNHEY, CDR2 SMNVEV (reference sequence). J gave up 13 bases and V 5 bases, and 7 bases lay outside the gene matches. This CDR3 region has 11 residues. Here the CDR3 DNA reads TGTGCCAGCAGTCTGGGGACAGCCCCGTACTTC. It translates to CASSLGTAPYF.

The CDR3 loop reads CASRRTGQGNQPQHF. In DNA, the CDR3 is TGTGCCAGCAGGCGGACAGGGCAGGGCAATCAGCCCCAGCATTTT. The chain links TRBV2 to TRBJ1-5, with 8 nucleotides matching TRBD1. The CDR3 runs to 15 residues. V shed 6 bases, J shed 2 bases, and the junction held 6 bases outside the gene matches. CDR1 and CDR2 from the germline V gene are SNHLY and FYNNEI.

The chain carries TRBV30 and TRBJ2-7; D is unclear. Trimming removed 0 bases at V and 5 bases at J, with 11 bases between. The V gene's germline CDR1 is GTSNPN and CDR2 SVGIG (reference sequence). CDR3 size: 13 residues. The CDR3 DNA follows: TGTGCCTGGAGTGTACAGTCTAAGCACGAGCAGTACTTC. Translating it yields CAWSVQSKHEQYF. Complete variable domain (other parts from reference TRBV30 and TRBJ2-7): SQTIHQWPATLVQPVGSPLSLECTVEGTSNPNLYWYRQAAGRGLQLLFYSVGIGQISSEVPQNLSASRPQDRQFILSSKKLLLSDSGFYLCAWSVQSKHEQYFGPGTRLTVT.

The chain employs TRBV2 and TRBJ1-5; no firm D call. V dropped 8 bases and J dropped 2 bases, with 10 bases sitting between them. Germline CDR1 and CDR2: SNHLY and FYNNEI. This CDR3 is built from 13 residues. The chain's CDR3 is CASEGGGNQPQHF. As DNA, the CDR3 is TGTGCCAGCGAAGGCGGTGGCAATCAGCCCCAGCATTTT.

Only a few counts were recorded for this clone. This rearrangement joins TRBV14 to TRBJ1-2, with a possible D match to TRBD1 (6 bases). V was shortened by 4 bases and J by 3 bases, with 18 bases between the two germline ends. The germline gives CDR1 SGHDN, CDR2 FVKESK. The CDR3 loop spans 16 amino acids. This CDR3 is CASSRQGGSVDYGYTF. The CDR3 DNA follows: TGTGCCAGCAGCCGACAAGGGGGGAGTGTGGACTATGGCTACACCTTC.

This sequence joins TRBV15 and TRBJ1-2; no firm D call. This CDR3 is built from 12 residues. Germline loops: CDR1 LNHNV, CDR2 YYDKDF (reference sequence). The V end lost 2 bases, the J end lost 14 bases, and 15 bases lay between the germline ends. CDR3 loop: CATSRNKASPTF. DNA of the CDR3: TGTGCCACCAGCAGAAATAAGGCCAGCCCAACCTTC. The whole variable domain, remainder taken from reference TRBV15 and TRBJ1-2, is DAMVIQNPRYQVTQFGKPVTLSCSQTLNHNVMYWYQQKSSQAPKLLFHYYDKDFNNEADTPDNFQSRRPNTSFCFLDIRSPGLGDTAMYLCATSRNKASPTFGSGTRLTVV.

The chain is built from TRBV7-2 and TRBJ1-2; D call uncertain. The CDR3 length is 12 residues. Trimming removed 1 base at V and 8 bases at J, with 8 bases between. CDR1 and CDR2 (germline): SGHTA, FQGNSA. The CDR3 DNA sequence: TGTGCCAGCAGCTTAGAAGGGAGCGGCTACACCTTC. Amino acid sequence: CASSLEGSGYTF.

This rearrangement joins TRBV11-2 to TRBJ2-5, with TRBD1 matching 8 bases. Germline V gives CDR1 SGHAT, CDR2 FQNNGV. The CDR3 contains 16 residues. V lost 5 bases and J lost 5; bases outside the gene matches: 13. CDR3 nucleotide sequence: TGTGCCAGCAGCCCTCTGGGGCGACAGGGGCGGGAGACCCAGTACTTC. It translates to CASSPLGRQGRETQYF.

CDR3 nucleotides: TGTGCCAGCTCACCTCTAGCGGGGGGATACGAGCAGTACTTC. This codes for CASSPLAGGYEQYF. This chain uses TRBV18 with TRBJ2-7, with 11 bases matching TRBD2. V lost 3 bases and J lost 4; bases outside the gene matches: 2. CDR3 length equals 14 residues. Per germline, CDR1 KGHSH and CDR2 LQKENI.

The chain recombines TRBV9 with TRBJ2-1, with D uncertain. V shed 2 bases and J shed 1 base, with 7 bases lying between them. The length of the CDR3 is 14 residues. Germline V gene sequence: CDR1 SGDLS, CDR2 YYNGEE. This CDR3 is CASSVGTSYNEQFF. CDR3 DNA sequence: TGTGCCAGCAGCGTTGGCACGTCCTACAATGAGCAGTTCTTC.

The chain carries TRBV10-3 and TRBJ2-7, with 10 positions matching TRBD1. The CDR3 contains 14 residues. The V gene's germline CDR1 is ENHRY and CDR2 SYGVKD. V trimming: 9 bases; J trimming: 4 bases; junction bases outside the gene matches: 9. CDR3 coding DNA: TGTGCCATTTCTCCCGGGACAGGGGATTACGAGCAGTACTTC. This codes for CAISPGTGDYEQYF.

The chain links TRBV7-8 to TRBJ2-1, with a weak D call TRBD2 (7 bases). The V gene's germline CDR1 is SGHVS and CDR2 FQNEAQ. V lost 5 bases to trimming and J lost 1 base, with 21 bases between them. The CDR3 length is 18 residues. CDR3 in amino acids: CASSNRLQGRGSYNEQFF. The DNA for the CDR3 is TGTGCCAGCAGCAATAGACTCCAGGGGCGGGGGTCCTACAATGAGCAGTTCTTC. The whole variable domain, filled in from reference TRBV7-8 and TRBJ2-1, reads GAGVSQSPRYKVAKRGQDVALRCDPISGHVSLFWYQQALGQGPEFLTYFQNEAQLDKSGLPSDRFFAERPEGSVSTLKIQRTQQEDSAVYLCASSNRLQGRGSYNEQFFGPGTRLTVL.

This clone has a handful of counts. The rearrangement uses TRBV30 and TRBJ2-6; possibly TRBD1 for D (6 bases). The V and J ends lost 4 bases and 2 bases respectively, with 15 bases between them. CDR1 and CDR2 (germline): GTSNPN, SVGIG (reference sequence). This CDR3 has 16 amino acids. In nucleotides, the CDR3 is TGTGCCTGGACCCGAGACAGGAGTCCTGGGGCCAACGTCCTGACTTTC. It is translated as CAWTRDRSPGANVLTF.

The rearrangement links TRBV5-1 to TRBJ1-4; the match to TRBD1 covers 9 bases. Germline CDR1 reads SGHRS; CDR2 reads YFSETQ. The V segment lost 4 bases and the J segment 8 bases; nucleotides outside the gene matches: 9. The length of the CDR3 is 15 residues. The CDR3 DNA reads TGCGCCAGCAGCGCCGAGACAGGGGGAGGCGAAAAACTGTTTTTT. Its translation is CASSAETGGGEKLFF.

This clone came up a few times. V and J are TRBV7-2 and TRBJ1-2; D gene uncertain. V was clipped by 0 bases and J by 0 bases, with 2 bases between them. The CDR3 runs to 13 residues. Germline CDR1 SGHTA, CDR2 FQGNSA. The CDR3, as DNA: TGTGCCAGCAGCTTAGCAGCTAACTATGGCTACACCTTC. This translates into CASSLAANYGYTF.